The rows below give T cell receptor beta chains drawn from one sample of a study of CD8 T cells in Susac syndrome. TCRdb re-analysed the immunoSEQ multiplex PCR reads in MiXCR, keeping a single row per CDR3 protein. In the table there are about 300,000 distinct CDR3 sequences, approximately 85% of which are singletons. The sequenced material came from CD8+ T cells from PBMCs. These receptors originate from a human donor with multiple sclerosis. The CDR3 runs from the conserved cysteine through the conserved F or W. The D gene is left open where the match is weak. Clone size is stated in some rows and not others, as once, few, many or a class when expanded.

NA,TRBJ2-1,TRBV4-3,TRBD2,CASSQSPEAGPSSYNEQFF,TGCGCCAGCAGTCAATCTCCTGAAGCGGGACCCAGCTCCTACAATGAGCAGTTCTTC
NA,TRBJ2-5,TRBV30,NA,CAWKGQETQYF,TGTGCCTGGAAGGGCCAAGAGACCCAGTACTTC
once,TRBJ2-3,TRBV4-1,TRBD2,CASKGLDTDTQYF,TGCGCCAGCAAGGGACTAGACACAGATACGCAGTATTTT
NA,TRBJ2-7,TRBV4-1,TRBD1,CASSLGTGSGEQYF,TGCGCCAGCAGCCTCGGGACAGGGTCGGGCGAGCAGTACTTC
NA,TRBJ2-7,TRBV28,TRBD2,CASSLALAGGQYF,TGTGCCAGCAGTTTGGCACTAGCGGGAGGGCAGTACTTC
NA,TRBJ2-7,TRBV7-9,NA,CASSVEYRATYEQYF,TGTGCCAGCAGCGTAGAATACAGGGCCACCTACGAGCAGTACTTC
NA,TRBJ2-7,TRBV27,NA,CASSAGGAGSYEQYF,TGTGCCAGCAGTGCTGGTGGGGCCGGGTCCTACGAGCAGTACTTC
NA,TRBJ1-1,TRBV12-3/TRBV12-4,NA,CASRGHGTEAFF,TGTGCCAGCCGGGGGCATGGCACTGAAGCTTTCTTT
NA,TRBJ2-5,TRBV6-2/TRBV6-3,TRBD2,CASVGTSDYQETQYF,TGTGCCAGCGTCGGGACTAGCGACTACCAAGAGACCCAGTACTTC
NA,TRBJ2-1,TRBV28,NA,CASSFDDYNEQFF,TGTGCCAGCAGTTTCGACGATTACAATGAGCAGTTCTTC
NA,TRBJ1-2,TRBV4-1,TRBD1,CASSQDGTVLNYGYTF,TGCGCCAGCAGCCAAGATGGGACAGTCCTCAACTATGGCTACACCTTC
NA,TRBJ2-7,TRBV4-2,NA,CASSQDSEGVSYEQYF,TGTGCCAGCAGCCAAGATTCCGAGGGAGTCTCCTACGAGCAGTACTTC
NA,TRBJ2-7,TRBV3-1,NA,CASSQAPGAEQYF,TGTGCCAGCAGCCAAGCCCCAGGTGCCGAGCAGTACTTC
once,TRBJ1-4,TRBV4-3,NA,CASSLETTPTGEKLFF,TGCGCCAGCAGCCTGGAAACGACCCCGACGGGCGAAAAACTGTTTTTT
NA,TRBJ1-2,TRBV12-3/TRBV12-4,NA,CASSLWGTPNYGYTF,TGTGCCAGCAGTTTATGGGGCACCCCTAACTATGGCTACACCTTC
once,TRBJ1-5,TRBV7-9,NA,CASSLNPAGKDDQPQHF,TGTGCCAGCAGCTTAAATCCGGCAGGGAAGGACGATCAGCCCCAGCATTTT
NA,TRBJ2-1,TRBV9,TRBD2,CASSVFTSGMDEQFF,TGTGCCAGCAGCGTATTTACTAGCGGGATGGATGAGCAGTTCTTC
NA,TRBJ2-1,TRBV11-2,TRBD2,CASSNSGLAVYNEQFF,TGTGCCAGCAGCAACTCCGGACTAGCCGTATACAATGAGCAGTTCTTC
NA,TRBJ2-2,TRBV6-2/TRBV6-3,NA,CASTQRQVRTGELFF,TGTGCCAGCACCCAAAGGCAAGTTAGGACCGGGGAGCTGTTTTTT
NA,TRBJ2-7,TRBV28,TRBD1,CASSRRAWTGQYF,TGTGCCAGCAGCCGACGGGCCTGGACAGGACAGTACTTC
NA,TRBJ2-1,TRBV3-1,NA,CASSQGPGAVNNEQFF,TGTGCCAGCAGCCAAGGCCCAGGTGCGGTTAACAATGAGCAGTTCTTC
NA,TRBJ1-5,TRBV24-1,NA,CATSDLSGQPQHF,TGTGCCACCAGTGATTTGAGCGGTCAGCCCCAGCATTTT
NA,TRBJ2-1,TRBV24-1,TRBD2,CATNGLAGGNEQFF,TGTGCCACCAACGGGCTAGCGGGAGGCAATGAGCAGTTCTTC
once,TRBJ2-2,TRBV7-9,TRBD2,CASSSRGEPANTGELFF,TGTGCCAGCAGCTCCCGGGGGGAGCCAGCCAACACCGGGGAGCTGTTTTTT
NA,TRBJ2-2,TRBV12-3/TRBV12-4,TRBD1,CASSLTRGQTGELFF,TGTGCCAGCAGTTTGACCAGGGGGCAAACCGGGGAGCTGTTTTTT
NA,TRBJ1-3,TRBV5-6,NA,CASSLGAGFVSGNTIYF,TGTGCCAGCAGCTTGGGGGCAGGCTTTGTCTCTGGAAACACCATATATTTT
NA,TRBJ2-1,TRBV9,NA,CASSVGGRSYNEQFF,TGTGCCAGCAGCGTAGGCGGCAGGTCCTACAATGAGCAGTTCTTC
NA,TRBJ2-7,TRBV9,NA,CASSPLWGRIYEQYF,TGTGCCAGCAGCCCGCTGTGGGGGAGAATCTACGAGCAGTACTTC
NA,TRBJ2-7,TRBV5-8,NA,CASSEQGQTYEQYF,TGTGCCAGCAGCGAACAGGGACAAACCTACGAGCAGTACTTC
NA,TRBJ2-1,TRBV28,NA,CASSLEVKLPSDNEQFF,TGTGCCAGCAGTTTAGAAGTGAAATTGCCCTCCGACAATGAGCAGTTCTTC
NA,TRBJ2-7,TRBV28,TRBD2,CASSILAGYEQYF,TGTGCCAGCAGTATTCTAGCGGGATACGAGCAGTACTTC
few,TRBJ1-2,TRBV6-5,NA,CASSYSAINNYGYTF,TGTGCCAGCAGTTACTCGGCGATAAACAACTATGGCTACACCTTC
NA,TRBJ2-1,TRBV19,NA,CASSIPIRLVSDPEGRNEQFF,TGTGCCAGTAGTATCCCAATACGACTTGTCTCAGACCCAGAGGGAAGGAATGAGCAGTTCTTC
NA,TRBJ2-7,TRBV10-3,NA,CAISAGQPYEQYF,TGTGCCATCAGTGCAGGACAGCCCTACGAGCAGTACTTC
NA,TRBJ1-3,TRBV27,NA,CASSSQGSTGNTIYF,TGTGCCAGCAGTTCGCAGGGGTCCACTGGAAACACCATATATTTT
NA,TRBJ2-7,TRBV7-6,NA,CASSLSPQLDEQYF,TGTGCCAGCAGCTTATCGCCCCAACTGGACGAGCAGTACTTC
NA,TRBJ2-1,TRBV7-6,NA,CASSLVTGDYNEQFF,TGTGCCAGCAGCTTAGTCACCGGGGATTACAATGAGCAGTTCTTC
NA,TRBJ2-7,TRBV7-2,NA,CASSLEAGRLTFYEQYF,TGTGCCAGCAGCTTAGAGGCCGGCAGACTAACTTTCTACGAGCAGTACTTC
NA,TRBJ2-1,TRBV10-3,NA,CAISDPRGVYNEQFF,TGTGCCATCAGTGACCCCCGCGGGGTCTACAATGAGCAGTTCTTC
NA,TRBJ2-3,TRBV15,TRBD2,CATIEGLAEDTQYF,TGTGCCACCATCGAGGGACTAGCGGAAGATACGCAGTATTTT
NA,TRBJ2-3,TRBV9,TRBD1,CASSLGTVNTDTQYF,TGTGCCAGCAGCCTCGGGACAGTTAACACAGATACGCAGTATTTT
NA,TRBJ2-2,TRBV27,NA,CASSLRVGDGELFF,TGTGCCAGCAGTTTGCGCGTCGGGGACGGGGAGCTGTTTTTT
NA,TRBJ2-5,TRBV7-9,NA,CASSPTRLEETQCF,TGTGCCAGCAGCCCCACCCGACTGGAAGAGACCCAGTGCTTC
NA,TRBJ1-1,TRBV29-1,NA,CSVLVTEAFF,TGCAGCGTTTTAGTCACTGAAGCTTTCTTT
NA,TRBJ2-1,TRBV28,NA,CASSYFGRQRSF,TGTGCCAGCAGTTACTTCGGACGGCAACGCTCCTTC
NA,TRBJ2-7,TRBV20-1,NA,CSARDLVGEYEQYF,TGCAGTGCTAGAGATCTGGTGGGAGAGTACGAGCAGTACTTC